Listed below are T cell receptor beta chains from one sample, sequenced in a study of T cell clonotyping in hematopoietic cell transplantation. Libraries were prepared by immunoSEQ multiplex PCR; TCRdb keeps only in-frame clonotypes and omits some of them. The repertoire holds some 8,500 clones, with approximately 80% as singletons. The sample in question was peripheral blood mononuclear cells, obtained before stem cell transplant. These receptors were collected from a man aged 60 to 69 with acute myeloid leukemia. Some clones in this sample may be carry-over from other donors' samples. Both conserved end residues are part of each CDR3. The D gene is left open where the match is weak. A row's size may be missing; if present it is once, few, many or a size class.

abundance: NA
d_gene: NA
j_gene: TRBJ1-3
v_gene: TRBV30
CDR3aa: CAWSAGTGGNTIYF
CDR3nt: TGTGCCTGGAGTGCAGGGACGGGAGGAAACACCATATATTTT

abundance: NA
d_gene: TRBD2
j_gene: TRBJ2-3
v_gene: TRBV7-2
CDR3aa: CASRMTSGTDTQYF
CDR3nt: TGTGCCAGCAGAATGACTAGCGGGACAGATACGCAGTATTTT

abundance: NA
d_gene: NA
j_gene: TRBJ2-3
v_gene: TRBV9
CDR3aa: CASSVTSSSDTQYF
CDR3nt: TGTGCCAGCAGCGTAACCAGTTCGTCAGATACGCAGTATTTT

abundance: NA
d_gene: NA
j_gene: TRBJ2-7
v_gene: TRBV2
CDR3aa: CASSEALPISSYEQYF
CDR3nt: TGTGCCAGCAGTGAAGCGCTTCCAATAAGCTCCTACGAGCAGTACTTC

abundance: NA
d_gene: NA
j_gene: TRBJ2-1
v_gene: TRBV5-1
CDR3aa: CASSLRTKGEGEQFF
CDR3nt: TGCGCCAGCAGCTTGAGGACTAAGGGGGAGGGTGAGCAGTTCTTC

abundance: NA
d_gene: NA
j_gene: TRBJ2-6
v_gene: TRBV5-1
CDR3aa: CASSLPGTEALSGANVLTF
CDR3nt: TGCGCCAGCAGCTTGCCCGGGACGGAAGCTCTCTCTGGGGCCAACGTCCTGACTTTC

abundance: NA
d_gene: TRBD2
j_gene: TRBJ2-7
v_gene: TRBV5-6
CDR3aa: CASSPGLAEGQYF
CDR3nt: TGTGCCAGCAGCCCTGGACTAGCGGAGGGGCAGTACTTC

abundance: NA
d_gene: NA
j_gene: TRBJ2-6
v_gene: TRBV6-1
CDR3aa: CASTALSSGANVLTF
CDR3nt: TGTGCCAGCACTGCTCTAAGCTCTGGGGCCAACGTCCTGACTTTC

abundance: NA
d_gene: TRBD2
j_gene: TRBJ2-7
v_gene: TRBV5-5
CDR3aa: CASSWTSGGSYEQYF
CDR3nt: TGTGCCAGCAGCTGGACTAGCGGGGGATCCTACGAGCAGTACTTC

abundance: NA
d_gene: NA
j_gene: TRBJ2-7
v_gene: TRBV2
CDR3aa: CASSDWGLSSYEQYF
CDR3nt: TGTGCCAGCAGTGATTGGGGTCTGAGCTCCTACGAGCAGTACTTC

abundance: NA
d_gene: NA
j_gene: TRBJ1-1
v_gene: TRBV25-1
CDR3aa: CASTARELSAAFF
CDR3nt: TGTGCCAGCACGGCTCGGGAGCTCTCCGCGGCTTTCTTT

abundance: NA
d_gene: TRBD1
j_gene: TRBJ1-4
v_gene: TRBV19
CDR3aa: CASTAGTGVEKLFF
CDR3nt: TGTGCCAGTACCGCCGGGACAGGGGTAGAAAAACTGTTTTTT

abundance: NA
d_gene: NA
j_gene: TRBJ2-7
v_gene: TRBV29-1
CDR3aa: CSVEDVRDEQYF
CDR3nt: TGCAGCGTTGAAGACGTTAGGGACGAGCAGTACTTC

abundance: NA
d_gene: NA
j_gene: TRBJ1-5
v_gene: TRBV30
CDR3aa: CAWRGSGQTNQPQHF
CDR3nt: TGTGCCTGGAGGGGCAGTGGGCAGACCAATCAGCCCCAGCATTTT

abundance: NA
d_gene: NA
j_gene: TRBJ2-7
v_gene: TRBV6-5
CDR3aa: CASKIDETTSYEQYF
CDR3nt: TGTGCCAGCAAGATTGATGAGACAACCTCCTACGAGCAGTACTTC

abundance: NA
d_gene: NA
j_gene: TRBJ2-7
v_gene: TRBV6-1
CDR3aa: CASSRGPYEQYF
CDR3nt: TGTGCCAGCAGTCGGGGGCCCTACGAGCAGTACTTC

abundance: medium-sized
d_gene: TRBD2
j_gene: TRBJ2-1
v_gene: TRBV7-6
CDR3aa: CASSPRARWEGSSYNEQFF
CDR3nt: TGTGCCAGCAGCCCCAGAGCCCGGTGGGAGGGCAGCTCCTACAATGAGCAGTTCTTC

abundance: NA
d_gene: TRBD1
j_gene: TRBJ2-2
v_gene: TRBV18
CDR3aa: CASSPDRASSAGELFF
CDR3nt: TGTGCCAGCTCACCCGACAGGGCATCGTCAGCCGGGGAGCTGTTTTTT

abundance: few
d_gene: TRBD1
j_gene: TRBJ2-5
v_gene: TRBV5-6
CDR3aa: CATQPGQGRETQYF
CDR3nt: TGTGCCACACAACCGGGACAGGGTCGAGAGACCCAGTACTTC

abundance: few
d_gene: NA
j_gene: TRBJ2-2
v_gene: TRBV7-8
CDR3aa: CASSLVGQTGELFF
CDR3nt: TGTGCCAGCAGCTTAGTTGGACAAACCGGGGAGCTGTTTTTT

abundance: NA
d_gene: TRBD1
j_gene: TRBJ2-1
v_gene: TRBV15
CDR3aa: CATSDGTGGYEQFF
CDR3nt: TGTGCCACCAGCGACGGGACAGGGGGATATGAGCAGTTCTTC

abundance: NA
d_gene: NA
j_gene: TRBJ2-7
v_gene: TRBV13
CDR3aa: CASSPPLGENPHDEQYF
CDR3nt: TGTGCCAGCAGCCCTCCCCTAGGGGAAAACCCCCACGACGAGCAGTACTTC

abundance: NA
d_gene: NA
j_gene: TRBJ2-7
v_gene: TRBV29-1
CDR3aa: CSGGADYEQYF
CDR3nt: TGCAGCGGGGGAGCGGACTACGAGCAGTACTTC

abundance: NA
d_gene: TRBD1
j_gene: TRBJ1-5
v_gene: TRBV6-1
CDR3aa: CASSVQGTSNQPQHF
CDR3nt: TGTGCCAGCAGTGTACAGGGGACTAGCAATCAGCCCCAGCATTTT

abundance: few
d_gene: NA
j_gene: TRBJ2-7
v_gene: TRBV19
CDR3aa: CASSMAGEGEQYF
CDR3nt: TGTGCCAGTAGTATGGCAGGGGAGGGCGAGCAGTACTTC

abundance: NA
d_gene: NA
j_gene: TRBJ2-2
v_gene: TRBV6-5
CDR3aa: CASTPGARTGELFF
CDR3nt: TGTGCCAGCACCCCCGGGGCCCGCACCGGGGAGCTGTTTTTT

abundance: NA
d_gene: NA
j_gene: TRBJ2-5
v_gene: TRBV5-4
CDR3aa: CASSLGGVQETQYF
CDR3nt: TGTGCCAGCAGCTTGGGCGGTGTCCAAGAGACCCAGTACTTC

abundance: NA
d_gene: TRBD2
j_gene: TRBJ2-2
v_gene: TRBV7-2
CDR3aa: CASSPAAGGRTGELFF
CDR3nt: TGTGCCAGCAGCCCCGCCGCGGGGGGGAGGACCGGGGAGCTGTTTTTT

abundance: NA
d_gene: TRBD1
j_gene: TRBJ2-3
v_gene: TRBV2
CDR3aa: CASSVMDRADTQYF
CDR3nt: TGTGCCAGCAGTGTTATGGACAGGGCAGATACGCAGTATTTT

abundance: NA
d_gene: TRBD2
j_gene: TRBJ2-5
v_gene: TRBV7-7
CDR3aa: CASSQGLAGAETQYF
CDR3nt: TGTGCTAGCAGCCAAGGGCTAGCGGGAGCAGAGACCCAGTACTTC

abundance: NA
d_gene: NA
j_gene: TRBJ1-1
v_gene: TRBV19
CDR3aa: CASSGYRTGNTEAFF
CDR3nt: TGTGCCAGTAGTGGGTATCGGACGGGGAACACTGAAGCTTTCTTT

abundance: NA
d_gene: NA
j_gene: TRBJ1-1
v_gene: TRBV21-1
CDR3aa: CASSQTPGGRGTEAFF
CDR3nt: TGTGCCAGCAGCCAAACTCCGGGGGGCAGGGGCACTGAAGCTTTCTTT

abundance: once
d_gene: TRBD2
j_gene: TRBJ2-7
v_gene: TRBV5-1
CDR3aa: CASSPGGGLYEQYF
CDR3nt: TGCGCCAGCTCGCCTGGGGGGGGTCTTTACGAGCAGTACTTC

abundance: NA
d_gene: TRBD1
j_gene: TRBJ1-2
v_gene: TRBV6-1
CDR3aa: CASSEVSGGIGYTF
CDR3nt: TGTGCCAGCAGTGAAGTTTCAGGGGGCATAGGCTACACCTTC

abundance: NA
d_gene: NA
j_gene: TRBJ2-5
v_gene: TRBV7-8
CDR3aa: CASSLAGYQETQYF
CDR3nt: TGTGCCAGCAGCTTAGCGGGGTACCAAGAGACCCAGTACTTC

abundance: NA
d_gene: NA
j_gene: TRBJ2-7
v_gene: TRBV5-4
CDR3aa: CASSLGQNIWEQYF
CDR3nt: TGTGCCAGCAGCTTGGGACAGAACATCTGGGAGCAGTACTTC

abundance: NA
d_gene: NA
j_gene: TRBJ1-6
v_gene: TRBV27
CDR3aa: CASSQGWGNSYNSPLHF
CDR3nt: TGTGCCAGCAGCCAAGGGTGGGGGAACTCCTATAATTCACCCCTCCACTTT

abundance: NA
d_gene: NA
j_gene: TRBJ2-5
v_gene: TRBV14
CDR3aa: CASSQGSGGTQYF
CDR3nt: TGTGCCAGCAGCCAGGGCTCGGGCGGGACCCAGTACTTC

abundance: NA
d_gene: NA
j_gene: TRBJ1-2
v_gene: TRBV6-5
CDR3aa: CASRRGGYGYTF
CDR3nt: TGTGCCAGCAGACGGGGCGGCTATGGCTACACCTTC

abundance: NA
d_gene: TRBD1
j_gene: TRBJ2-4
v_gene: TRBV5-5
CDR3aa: CASSLYGQGKNIQYF
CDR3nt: TGTGCCAGCAGCTTGTATGGACAGGGGAAAAACATTCAGTACTTC

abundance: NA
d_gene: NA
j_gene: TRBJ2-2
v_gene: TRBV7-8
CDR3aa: CASSLVGDTGELFF
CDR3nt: TGTGCCAGCAGCTTAGTGGGCGACACCGGGGAGCTGTTTTTT

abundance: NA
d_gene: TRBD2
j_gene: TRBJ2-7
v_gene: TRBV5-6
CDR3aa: CASSFRFGGGASEQYF
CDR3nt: TGTGCCAGCAGCTTTAGGTTCGGCGGGGGGGCTTCCGAGCAGTACTTC

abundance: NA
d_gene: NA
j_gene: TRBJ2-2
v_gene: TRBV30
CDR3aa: CACQRDTFTGELFF
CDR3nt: TGTGCCTGCCAACGGGACACCTTCACCGGGGAGCTGTTTTTT

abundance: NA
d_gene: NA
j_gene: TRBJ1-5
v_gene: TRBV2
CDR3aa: CASGEVNSNQPQHF
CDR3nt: TGTGCCAGCGGGGAGGTCAATAGCAATCAGCCCCAGCATTTT

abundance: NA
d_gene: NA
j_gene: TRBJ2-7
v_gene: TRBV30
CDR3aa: CAWSTPSWGGSYEQYF
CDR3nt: TGTGCCTGGAGTACCCCCTCCTGGGGTGGTTCCTACGAGCAGTACTTC

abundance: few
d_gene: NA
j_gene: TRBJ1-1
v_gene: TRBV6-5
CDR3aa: CASSYGGTEAFF
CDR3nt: TGTGCCAGCAGTTATGGGGGCACTGAAGCTTTCTTT